This is a list of T cell receptor beta chains from one sample in a study of vaccination effects on CD4 cells after COVID-19. The antigens these receptors bind are not known. Sequenced by immunoSEQ multiplex PCR; TCRdb stores in-frame clones only, minus some. The sample includes about 52,000 clones, 79% of them seen just once. The sample consisted of CD4+ T cells from PBMCs cultured with HCoV-OC43 spike peptides, taken before COVID-19 vaccination. Receptors were obtained from a human donor who received a COVID-19 vaccine. Each CDR3 is given with its conserved first and last residue. The size entry is marked missing in some rows and otherwise reads once, few, many or a size class.

v_call: TRBV3-1/TRBV3-2
clone_size: NA
j_call: TRBJ1-3
cdr3_aa: CASQRSGNTIYF

v_call: TRBV18
clone_size: few
j_call: TRBJ1-5
cdr3_aa: CASSPQSGAQPQHF

v_call: TRBV9
clone_size: few
j_call: TRBJ1-1
cdr3_aa: CASSGPGNLNTEAFF

v_call: TRBV3-1/TRBV3-2
clone_size: NA
j_call: TRBJ2-3
cdr3_aa: CASSYPTDTQYF

v_call: TRBV12-5
clone_size: NA
j_call: TRBJ2-2
cdr3_aa: CASGLIKDGRGYTGELFF

v_call: TRBV6-5
clone_size: NA
j_call: TRBJ1-2
cdr3_aa: CASTTPGGLNYGYTF

v_call: TRBV4-2
clone_size: NA
j_call: TRBJ1-6
cdr3_aa: CASSQDTPREINYNSPLHF

v_call: TRBV7-2
clone_size: NA
j_call: TRBJ1-1
cdr3_aa: CASSSGRAFTEAFF

v_call: TRBV5-6
clone_size: NA
j_call: TRBJ2-1
cdr3_aa: CASSYRQDPYNEQFF

v_call: TRBV9
clone_size: once
j_call: TRBJ1-4
cdr3_aa: CASTTGDRGLTNEKLFF

v_call: TRBV6-2/TRBV6-3
clone_size: NA
j_call: TRBJ1-5
cdr3_aa: CASSYGRNSNQPQHF

v_call: TRBV7-8
clone_size: NA
j_call: TRBJ2-3
cdr3_aa: CASSLAGTASTDTQYF

v_call: TRBV27
clone_size: few
j_call: TRBJ2-2
cdr3_aa: CASSFLAGGFVAGELFF

v_call: TRBV6-5
clone_size: NA
j_call: TRBJ2-5
cdr3_aa: CASIWGKTQYF

v_call: TRBV9
clone_size: once
j_call: TRBJ1-1
cdr3_aa: CASSVDGQGGTEAFF

v_call: TRBV6-4
clone_size: NA
j_call: TRBJ1-1
cdr3_aa: CASRQQTNTEAFF

v_call: TRBV30
clone_size: NA
j_call: TRBJ1-5
cdr3_aa: CAWGGRYNQPQHF

v_call: TRBV18
clone_size: NA
j_call: TRBJ1-5
cdr3_aa: CASSGLRDQPQHF

v_call: TRBV5-1
clone_size: NA
j_call: TRBJ2-1
cdr3_aa: CASSLEQGVGNEQFF

v_call: TRBV3-1/TRBV3-2
clone_size: NA
j_call: TRBJ1-1
cdr3_aa: CASSLRDRAFF

v_call: TRBV5-4
clone_size: NA
j_call: TRBJ2-3
cdr3_aa: CASSLAGASSDTQYF

v_call: TRBV27
clone_size: once
j_call: TRBJ2-5
cdr3_aa: CASSLSLGTRAPETQYF

v_call: TRBV5-1
clone_size: NA
j_call: TRBJ2-2
cdr3_aa: CASSLASSSGGGELFF

v_call: TRBV6-5
clone_size: NA
j_call: TRBJ1-2
cdr3_aa: CASKSDSNYGYTF

v_call: TRBV10-1
clone_size: NA
j_call: TRBJ1-1
cdr3_aa: CASSDPPRAEAFF

v_call: TRBV7-3
clone_size: few
j_call: TRBJ2-2
cdr3_aa: CASSLQANTGELFF

v_call: TRBV30
clone_size: once
j_call: TRBJ2-4
cdr3_aa: CAWSAYEGNIQYF